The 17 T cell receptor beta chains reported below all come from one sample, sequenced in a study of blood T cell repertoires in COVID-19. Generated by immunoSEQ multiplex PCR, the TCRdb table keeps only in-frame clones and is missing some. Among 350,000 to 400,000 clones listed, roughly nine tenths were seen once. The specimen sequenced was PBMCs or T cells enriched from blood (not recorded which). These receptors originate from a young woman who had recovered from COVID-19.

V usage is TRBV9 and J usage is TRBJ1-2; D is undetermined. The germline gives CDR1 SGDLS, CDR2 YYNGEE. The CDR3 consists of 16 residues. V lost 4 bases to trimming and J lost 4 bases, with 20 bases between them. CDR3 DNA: TGTGCCAGCAGCTCGCGGGTCAGACGACGAGGCTATGGCTACACCTTC. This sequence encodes CASSSRVRRRGYGYTF.

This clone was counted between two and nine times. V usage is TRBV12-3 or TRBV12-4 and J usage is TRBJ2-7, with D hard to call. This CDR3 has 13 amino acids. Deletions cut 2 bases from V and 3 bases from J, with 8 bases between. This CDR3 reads CASSLRQVYEQYF. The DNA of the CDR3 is TGTGCCAGCAGTTTAAGGCAGGTCTACGAGCAGTACTTC.

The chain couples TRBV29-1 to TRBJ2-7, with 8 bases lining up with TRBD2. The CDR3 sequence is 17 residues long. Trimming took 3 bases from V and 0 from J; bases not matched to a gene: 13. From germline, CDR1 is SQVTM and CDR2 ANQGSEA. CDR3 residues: CSVEGLPRSGSSYEQYF. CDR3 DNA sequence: TGCAGCGTTGAGGGTCTTCCCCGAAGCGGGAGCTCCTACGAGCAGTACTTC.

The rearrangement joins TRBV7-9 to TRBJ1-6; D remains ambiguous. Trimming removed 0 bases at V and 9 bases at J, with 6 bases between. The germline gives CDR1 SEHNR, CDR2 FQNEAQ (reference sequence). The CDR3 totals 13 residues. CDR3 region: CASSLAGSSPLHF. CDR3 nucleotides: TGTGCCAGCAGCTTAGCTGGGAGTTCACCCCTCCACTTT.

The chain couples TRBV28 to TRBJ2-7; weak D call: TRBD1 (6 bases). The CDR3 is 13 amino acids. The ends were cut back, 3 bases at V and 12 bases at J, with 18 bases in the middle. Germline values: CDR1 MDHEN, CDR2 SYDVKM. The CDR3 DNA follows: TGTGCCAGCAGTTTGAAAGAGCCACAGGGTACGTACTTC. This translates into CASSLKEPQGTYF.

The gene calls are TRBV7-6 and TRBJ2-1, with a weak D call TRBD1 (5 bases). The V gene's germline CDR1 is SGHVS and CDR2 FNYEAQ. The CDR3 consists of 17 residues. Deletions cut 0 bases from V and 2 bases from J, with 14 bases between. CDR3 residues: CASSLAVGVQAYNEQFF. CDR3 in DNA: TGTGCCAGCAGCTTAGCAGTAGGGGTACAAGCCTACAATGAGCAGTTCTTC.

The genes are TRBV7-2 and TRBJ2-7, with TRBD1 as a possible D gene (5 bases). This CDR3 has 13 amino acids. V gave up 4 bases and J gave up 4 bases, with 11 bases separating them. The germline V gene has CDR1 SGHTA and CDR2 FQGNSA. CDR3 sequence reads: CASSSRVGYEQYF. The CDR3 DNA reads TGTGCCAGCAGCTCCAGGGTAGGGTACGAGCAGTACTTC.

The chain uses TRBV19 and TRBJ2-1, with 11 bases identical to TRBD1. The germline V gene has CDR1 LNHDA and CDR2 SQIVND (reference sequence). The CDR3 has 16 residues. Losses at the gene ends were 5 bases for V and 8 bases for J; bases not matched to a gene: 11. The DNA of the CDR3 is TGTGCCAGTAGTTTTCTCGGACAGGGGGCTGGGGATGAGCAGTTCTTC. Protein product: CASSFLGQGAGDEQFF.

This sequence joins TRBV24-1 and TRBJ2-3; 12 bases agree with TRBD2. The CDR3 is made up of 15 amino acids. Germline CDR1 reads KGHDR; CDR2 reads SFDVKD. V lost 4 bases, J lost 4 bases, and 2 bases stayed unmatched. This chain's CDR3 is CATSETSGSPDTQYF. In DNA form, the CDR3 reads TGTGCCACCAGTGAGACTAGCGGGAGTCCAGATACGCAGTATTTT.

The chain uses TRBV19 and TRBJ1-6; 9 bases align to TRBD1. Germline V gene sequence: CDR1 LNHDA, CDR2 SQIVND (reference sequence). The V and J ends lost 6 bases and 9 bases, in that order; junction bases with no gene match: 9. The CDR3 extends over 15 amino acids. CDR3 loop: CASRVQGASSSPLHF. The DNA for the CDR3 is TGTGCCAGTAGGGTACAGGGGGCCTCAAGTTCACCCCTCCACTTT.

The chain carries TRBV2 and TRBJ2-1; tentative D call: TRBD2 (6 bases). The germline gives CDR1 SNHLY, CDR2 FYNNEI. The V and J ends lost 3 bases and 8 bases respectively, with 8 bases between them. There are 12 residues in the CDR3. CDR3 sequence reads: CASSDAGYEQFF. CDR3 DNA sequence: TGTGCCAGCAGTGACGCGGGATATGAGCAGTTCTTC.

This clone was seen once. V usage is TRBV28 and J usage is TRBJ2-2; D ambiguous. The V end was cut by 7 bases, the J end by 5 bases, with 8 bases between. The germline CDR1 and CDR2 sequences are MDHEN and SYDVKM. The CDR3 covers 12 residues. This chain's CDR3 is CASTDTTGELFF. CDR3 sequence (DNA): TGTGCCAGCACCGACACTACCGGGGAGCTGTTTTTT.

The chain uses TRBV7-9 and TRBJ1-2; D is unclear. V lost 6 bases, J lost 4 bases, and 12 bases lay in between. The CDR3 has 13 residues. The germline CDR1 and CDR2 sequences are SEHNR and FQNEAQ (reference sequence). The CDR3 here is CASRAGPSYGYTF. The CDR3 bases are TGTGCCAGCAGGGCCGGCCCTAGCTATGGCTACACCTTC.

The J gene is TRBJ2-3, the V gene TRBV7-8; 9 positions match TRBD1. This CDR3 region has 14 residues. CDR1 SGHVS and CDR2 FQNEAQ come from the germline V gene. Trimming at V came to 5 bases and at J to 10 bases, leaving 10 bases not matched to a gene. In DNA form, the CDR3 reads TGTGCCAGCAGCAGTTACAGGGGGCGCATCCCGCAGTATTTT. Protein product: CASSSYRGRIPQYF. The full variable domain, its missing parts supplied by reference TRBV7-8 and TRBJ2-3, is GAGVSQSPRYKVAKRGQDVALRCDPISGHVSLFWYQQALGQGPEFLTYFQNEAQLDKSGLPSDRFFAERPEGSVSTLKIQRTQQEDSAVYLCASSSYRGRIPQYFGPGTRLTVL.

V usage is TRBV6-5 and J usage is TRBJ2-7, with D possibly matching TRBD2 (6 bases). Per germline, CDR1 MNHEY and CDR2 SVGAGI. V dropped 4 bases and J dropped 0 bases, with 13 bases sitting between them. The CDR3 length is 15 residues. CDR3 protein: CASSSSSGVSYEQYF. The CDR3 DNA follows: TGTGCCAGCAGTTCCTCGTCGGGAGTCTCCTACGAGCAGTACTTC.

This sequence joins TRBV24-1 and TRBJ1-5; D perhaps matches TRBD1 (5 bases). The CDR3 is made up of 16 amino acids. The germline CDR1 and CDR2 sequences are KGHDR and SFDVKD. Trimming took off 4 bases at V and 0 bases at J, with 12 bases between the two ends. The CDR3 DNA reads TGTGCCACCAGTGACGCAGGGATAACTAGCAATCAGCCCCAGCATTTT. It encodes CATSDAGITSNQPQHF.

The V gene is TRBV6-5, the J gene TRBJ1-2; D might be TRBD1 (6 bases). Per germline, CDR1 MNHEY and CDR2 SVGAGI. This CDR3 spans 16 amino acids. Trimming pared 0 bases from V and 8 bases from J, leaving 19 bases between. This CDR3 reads CASSYSTLAWGQGYTF. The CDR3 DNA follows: TGTGCCAGCAGTTACTCGACCCTGGCCTGGGGGCAAGGCTACACCTTC.